The rows below give T cell receptor beta chains drawn from one sample of a study of T cells in localized non-small cell lung cancer. Some clones are missing from TCRdb's copy, which holds only in-frame ones; the method was immunoSEQ multiplex PCR. Of 880 or so clones listed, about 29% are singletons. The sequences come from lung tumor tissue, collected before any cancer treatment. These receptors came from a female donor over 55 with stage III squamous cell lung carcinoma. CDR3s include the opening cysteine and the closing phenylalanine or tryptophan. Each record gives: clone size, V gene, J gene, D gene, CDR3 protein, CDR3 DNA. D genes are given only for firm matches. Size tells how often a clone was seen (once, few, many) or the class of an expanded clone, and some rows leave it out.

>medium-sized|TRBV11-3|TRBJ2-7|TRBD1
CASSLFPGQHSSYEQYF
TGTGCCAGCAGCTTATTCCCGGGACAGCACAGCTCCTACGAGCAGTACTTC
>.|TRBV30|TRBJ2-3|TRBD1
CAWSVLDRGPTDTQYF
TGTGCCTGGAGTGTACTGGACAGGGGTCCCACAGATACGCAGTATTTT
>medium-sized|TRBV11-3|TRBJ1-1|.
CASSSSTYNTEAFF
TGTGCCAGCAGCTCCTCTACTTACAACACTGAAGCTTTCTTT
>few|TRBV5-1|TRBJ2-3|.
CASSLTGSTDTQYF
TGCGCCAGCAGCTTGACGGGGAGCACAGATACGCAGTATTTT
>.|TRBV28|TRBJ1-2|TRBD1
CASSYRGPYGYTF
TGTGCCAGCAGTTACAGGGGCCCCTATGGCTACACCTTC
>medium-sized|TRBV7-8|TRBJ2-3|.
CASSFLGGDTQYF
TGTGCCAGCAGCTTCCTAGGGGGAGATACGCAGTATTTT
>.|TRBV19|TRBJ2-3|.
CASSIRPSGATDTQYF
TGTGCCAGTAGTATTAGGCCCAGCGGAGCCACAGATACGCAGTATTTT
>medium-sized|TRBV11-3|TRBJ2-5|.
CASSSTFGAGQWETQYF
TGTGCCAGCAGCTCCACCTTCGGGGCAGGCCAGTGGGAGACCCAGTACTTC
>large|TRBV11-3|TRBJ1-2|TRBD1
CASSDGTDYYGYTF
TGTGCCAGCAGCGACGGGACAGACTACTATGGCTACACCTTC
>medium-sized|TRBV23-1|TRBJ1-1|TRBD1
CASSQDPGQGRNFF
TGCGCCAGCAGCCAAGATCCCGGACAGGGGAGGAATTTCTTT
>medium-sized|TRBV6-8|TRBJ1-1|TRBD1
CASSSTGGRTEAFF
TGTGCCAGCAGTTCCACAGGGGGCCGCACTGAAGCTTTCTTT
>few|TRBV6-8|TRBJ2-7|.
CATLPEGLGEQYF
TGTGCCACCCTACCGGAGGGGCTCGGCGAGCAGTACTTC